This TCR beta chain was sequenced in a study of CD8+CD57+ T cells in acquired aplastic anemia (dated by TCRdb to 2016 to 2019). About the investigation overall: On average, sorted CD4+ and CD8+ cells yielded 2.5 to 3.5 ug of extracted DNA, with a range of about 0.19 to 30 ug. CD8+CD57+ expansion was defined as a frequency above the mean frequency observed in healthy subjects. Broader findings and caveats from the paper: No significant difference in CD8+ Simpson's diversity was found between patients and healthy controls (P=0.060). Roughly 29 CD8+ CDR3 sequences were found in both patients and controls but appeared to be highly expressed in patients and within the immunodominant clones of the patients.

Profiling of TCR beta VDJ combinations and CDR3 sequences used genomic DNA as the template. TCR repertoire sequencing was run on an Illumina HiSeq 2000. From the authors' description of their analysis: Repertoires were assessed using TRBV/TRBJ rearrangement plots, CDR3 size and DJ length profiles, and Simpson's diversity index. The immunodominant clone was defined as the most abundant DNA sequence in deep sequencing data. CDR3 amino acid sequences were checked for sharing across subjects and were also compared against the VDJdb database and published repertoires. In TCRdb, the public reads were trimmed at Q25 with fastp and aligned with MiXCR, with productive beta chains retained. When rows share a CDR3 protein, they turn into one entry using the most common DNA and genes. These V and J calls rely on TCRdb rather than the paper's analysis. The sample contains fewer than 85,000 distinct CDR3 sequences, just over 70% of them found a single time. The top ten constitute more than 80% of the sample.

This clonotype appeared a single time. The clone's antigen remains unknown. No base qualities exist here, and no much larger clone lies one base off it. One read amounts to weak evidence. Patients chosen for sequencing had shown expansion of CD8+CD57+ cells by flow cytometry. All patients had severe acquired aplastic anemia diagnosed by International Study of Aplastic Anemia and Agranulocytosis and Camitta criteria. No patient had received any therapy when blood was sampled. The study deep-sequenced TCR repertoires of sorted CD4+ and CD8+ blood T cells from severe aplastic anemia patients and healthy subjects. Patients were enrolled under clinicaltrials.gov protocols 00001620, 01623167, 00001397, 00071045, 00081523 and 00961064 in the USA. Ficoll-Paque density gradient centrifugation was used to isolate peripheral blood mononuclear cells. Before DNA extraction, CD4+ and CD8+ T cells were sorted with FACS or magnetic beads.

This clonotype was obtained from a human donor with aplastic anemia. Material for sequencing was sorted CD4+, CD8+, or CD8+CD57+ T cells (not recorded which) from PBMCs.

The CDR3 region: CASSAETGGGNTIYF. The DNA sequence follows: TGTGCCAGCAGCGCGGAGACAGGGGGAGGAAACACCATATATTTT. The chain is encoded by TRBV9 joined to TRBJ1-3, with TRBD1 matching 9 junction bases. CDR1 and CDR2 (SGDLS, YYNGEE) derive from the germline V gene. The CDR3, from cysteine to phenylalanine, totals 15 residues. Here the CDR3 DNA is all that survives: 45 bases in frame from base 1. Clipping removes 3 bases from V and 4 bases from J, with 5 as the unmatched junction base count.